This T cell receptor (beta chain) was observed in a study of identical twins. General study findings and limits: A lower insertion count was a feature of abundant cord blood beta clonotypes, with no such feature in memory repertoires.

The germline V and J ends were trimmed by 3 bases and 1 base, with 4 bases remaining between them. The CDR3 covers 12 residues. The germline V gene encodes CDR1 MDHEN and CDR2 SYDVKM. MiXCR was run by TCRdb on the 5' RACE reads, yielding one entry per CDR3 protein. The sample yields 450,000 or so distinct CDR3 sequences, 20% to 25% seen once. A few counts support this clonotype. What it binds is not known. These data also formed part of another study, on T cells expressing NK-cell markers. That work adds: Among the experiments, several used an anti-gamma-delta TCR antibody to restrict sorting to alpha-beta TCR T cells.

The chain carries TRBV28 and TRBJ2-7; D remains ambiguous. This clonotype was obtained from a woman younger than 35 in good health. The sample was CD4+ T cells sorted from blood. CDR3 sequence reads: CASSFESYEQYF. The CDR3 nucleotides are TGTGCCAGCAGTTTCGAGTCCTACGAGCAGTACTTC.